This T cell receptor beta chain was sequenced during a study of CDR3 diversity in severe acne (dated by TCRdb to the late 2010s). Relative to germline, V is missing 0 bases and J is missing 7 bases, with 4 bases of the junction outside any gene match. The CDR3 starts with the cysteine, ends with the phenylalanine, and has 14 residues. Kept here is only the CDR3 DNA, which spans 42 bases and is read in frame from base 1. The CDR1 and CDR2 encoded by the germline V gene are SGHRS and YFSETQ. To prepare the library, PCR was applied. The reads were generated on an Illumina HiSeq 2000. The public reads were reprocessed in TCRdb via fastp at Q25 and MiXCR, keeping in-frame beta chains. One record per CDR3 amino acid sequence lists the most common genes and DNA. In all, the sample holds about 93,000 distinct CDR3 sequences, and over 45% of those were seen once. The top ten clonotypes cover 10% of the sample.

Concerning this clonotype: Which antigen it targets is not known. No clone much larger than this one lies a single base away; base qualities are absent.

This clonotype originated in a male donor in good health, serving as a control. The V and J genes are TRBV5-1 and TRBJ1-2, and 9 junctional nucleotides match TRBD1. Input material: blood. CDR3 region: CASSLAQGAGGYTF. The DNA is as follows: TGCGCCAGCAGCTTGGCACAGGGGGCGGGTGGCTACACCTTC.